The 16 T cell receptor beta chains below come from one sample, sequenced in a study of CD8 T cells in ankylosing spondylitis. Via MiXCR, TCRdb re-called the 5' RACE reads, giving one row per CDR3 protein. This table has roughly 100,000 distinct CDR3 sequences, less than 25% appearing once. The sample taken for sequencing was synovial fluid, either unsorted or a sorted T cell fraction (not recorded which). All receptors come from a male donor with ankylosing spondylitis.

This clonotype has only a few counts. V usage is TRBV10-3 and J usage is TRBJ1-5; 7 nucleotides align to TRBD1. The ends lost 6 bases at V and 1 base at J; junction bases unmatched: 6. Germline CDR1 ENHRY, CDR2 SYGVKD. This CDR3 spans 15 amino acids. CDR3 protein: CAISQGGSSNQPQHF. In DNA, the CDR3 is TGTGCCATCAGCCAGGGGGGGTCGAGCAATCAGCCCCAGCATTTT.

This clonotype turned up a few times. The chain joins TRBV3-1 to TRBJ1-1; D is unclear. Germline lookup yields CDR1 LGHDT and CDR2 YNNKEL (reference sequence). Trimming shortened V by 3 bases and J by 1 base, and 6 bases separated the two germline ends. This CDR3 spans 13 amino acids. The CDR3 here is CASSHERNTEAFF. The DNA of the CDR3 is TGTGCCAGCAGCCACGAGCGGAACACTGAAGCTTTCTTT.

This chain connects TRBV19 to TRBJ2-3; D gene uncertain. Germline-derived CDR1 and CDR2 are LNHDA and SQIVND (reference sequence). The CDR3 extends over 16 amino acids. The V end was cut by 4 bases, the J end by 0 bases, with 14 bases between. CDR3 DNA sequence: TGTGCCAGTAGTAGGATTGACGGCGGCAGCACAGATACGCAGTATTTT. This codes for CASSRIDGGSTDTQYF.

V usage is TRBV3-1 and J usage is TRBJ1-5; D may be TRBD1 (6 bases). V was pared by 5 bases and J by 3 bases, with 14 bases between. The CDR3 covers 15 residues. CDR1 is LGHDT and CDR2 is YNNKEL in the germline V gene (reference sequence). The CDR3 DNA reads as TGTGCCAGCAGCGATGGGACAATCGCCAATCAGCCCCAGCATTTT. Translated: CASSDGTIANQPQHF. Combining the CDR3 with reference TRBV3-1 and TRBJ1-5 gives the whole variable domain DTAVSQTPKYLVTQMGNDKSIKCEQNLGHDTMYWYKQDSKKFLKIMFSYNNKELIINETVPNRFSPKSPDKAHLNLHINSLELGDSAVYFCASSDGTIANQPQHFGDGTRLSIL.

V gene TRBV7-2 combines with J gene TRBJ1-1; TRBD1 matches at 8 bases. In germline, CDR1 is SGHTA, CDR2 FQGNSA. J lost 7 bases, V lost 1 base, and 5 bases had no gene match. The length of the CDR3 is 14 residues. The CDR3 is CASSLGDRRFEAFF. CDR3 nucleotides: TGTGCCAGCAGCTTAGGGGACAGGAGGTTTGAAGCTTTCTTT. The full variable domain, its missing parts supplied by reference TRBV7-2 and TRBJ1-1, is GAGVSQSPSNKVTEKGKDVELRCDPISGHTALYWYRQSLGQGLEFLIYFQGNSAPDKSGLPSDRFSAERTGGSVSTLTIQRTQQEDSAVYLCASSLGDRRFEAFFGQGTRLTVV.

The genes are TRBV27 and TRBJ2-5; D gene uncertain. Germline loops: CDR1 MNHEY, CDR2 SMNVEV (reference sequence). Trimming stripped 10 bases from V and 1 base from J, with 16 bases between. This CDR3 region has 14 residues. The chain's CDR3 is CATSSEGFQETQYF. CDR3 in DNA: TGTGCCACCAGCAGCGAAGGGTTCCAAGAGACCCAGTACTTC.

The sample holds a few counts of this clonotype. The chain uses TRBV19 and TRBJ1-1; D is uncertain. There are 12 residues in the CDR3. V lost 8 bases to trimming and J lost 5 bases, with 12 bases between them. Germline-derived CDR1 and CDR2 are LNHDA and SQIVND (reference sequence). Here the CDR3 reads CASSYGTTEAFF. CDR3 in DNA: TGTGCCAGTTCATACGGTACAACTGAAGCTTTCTTT.

This clonotype was counted only a few times. The chain has TRBV7-9 and TRBJ2-3, with D hard to call. The CDR3 contains 17 residues. Trimming removed 1 base from V and 0 bases from J, with 14 bases in between. Germline assignment: CDR1 SEHNR and CDR2 FQNEAQ (reference sequence). The CDR3 here is CASSLGVLADSTDTQYF. The CDR3 DNA reads as TGTGCCAGCAGCTTAGGGGTTCTTGCGGATAGCACAGATACGCAGTATTTT.

The V gene is TRBV10-3, the J gene TRBJ2-1; TRBD2 might be the D (6 bases). The length of the CDR3 is 12 residues. Trimming took 1 base from V and 8 from J, leaving 6 bases between them. Germline V gene lookup returns CDR1 ENHRY and CDR2 SYGVKD. The CDR3 coding sequence is TGTGCCATCAGTGAGTGGGGGGATGAGCAGTTCTTC. Translation: CAISEWGDEQFF.

The V call is TRBV7-9, the J call TRBJ2-7; D not resolved. This CDR3 has 14 amino acids. V lost 5 bases, J lost 3 bases, and 14 bases lay in between. Germline CDR1 reads SEHNR; CDR2 reads FQNEAQ (reference sequence). As DNA, the CDR3 is TGTGCCAGCAGCCACACCGGAGAGAACTACGAGCAGTACTTC. Amino acids: CASSHTGENYEQYF.

This clonotype has a handful of counts. In nucleotides, the CDR3 is TGTGCCAGCAGTTCCACTCAGACAGGTCTTTACACCGGGGAGCTGTTTTTT. As protein: CASSSTQTGLYTGELFF. The V gene is TRBV12-3 or TRBV12-4, the J gene TRBJ2-2; perhaps TRBD1 as D (6 bases). V was trimmed by 4 bases and J by 3 bases, leaving 18 bases between them. The length of the CDR3 is 17 residues.

V and J are TRBV15 and TRBJ2-7; perhaps D is TRBD1 or TRBD2 (5 bases each). This CDR3 is built from 14 residues. Germline lookup yields CDR1 LNHNV and CDR2 YYDKDF (reference sequence). V lost 0 bases and J 3 bases, leaving 9 bases between the germline ends. In DNA form, the CDR3 reads TGTGCCACCAGCAGAGAATGGGGGATCTACGAGCAGTACTTC. Residues: CATSREWGIYEQYF.

This clonotype has ten or more counts. The chain is built from TRBV5-1 and TRBJ2-5; possibly TRBD2 for D (6 bases). The CDR3 runs 13 residues. With 2 bases removed from V and 4 bases from J, the gap between germline ends came to 9 bases. CDR1 and CDR2 (germline): SGHRS, YFSETQ. CDR3 residues: CASSLGRGETQYF. The CDR3 nucleotides are TGCGCCAGCAGCTTAGGGCGGGGAGAGACCCAGTACTTC.

This chain uses TRBV2 with TRBJ1-3; no reliable D call. Between the trimmed V and J ends, which lost 7 bases and 2 bases, there was a span of 9 bases. The CDR3 spans 13 residues. Germline assignment: CDR1 SNHLY and CDR2 FYNNEI. In DNA form, the CDR3 reads TGTGCCAGCACAAATAGGGCTGGAAACACCATATATTTT. The encoded protein is CASTNRAGNTIYF. Using reference TRBV2 and TRBJ1-3 for the parts outside the CDR3, the full variable domain is EPEVTQTPSHQVTQMGQEVILRCVPISNHLYFYWYRQILGQKVEFLVSFYNNEISEKSEIFDDQFSVERPDGSNFTLKIRSTKLEDSAMYFCASTNRAGNTIYFGEGSWLTVV.

The rearrangement joins TRBV20-1 to TRBJ2-5; D might be TRBD2 (7 bases). CDR1 is DFQATT and CDR2 is SNEGSKA in the germline V gene (reference sequence). V lost 4 bases, J lost 5 bases, and 14 bases lay in between. The CDR3 totals 13 residues. This CDR3 is CSATGLGGETQYF. The CDR3 region has the DNA TGCAGTGCTACAGGACTAGGGGGGGAGACCCAGTACTTC.

Ten or more counts support this clonotype. This chain uses TRBV7-9 with TRBJ2-2; 8 positions agree with TRBD2. V shed 6 bases and J 0 bases; nucleotides not matched to a gene: 6. CDR1 is SEHNR, CDR2 FQNEAQ, per germline (reference sequence). The CDR3 consists of 16 residues. The CDR3 DNA sequence: TGTGCCAGCAGTTTGGGGACTAGTGCGAACACCGGGGAGCTGTTTTTT. Its protein is CASSLGTSANTGELFF.